The 32 T cell receptor beta chains presented below share a single source sample, sequenced in a study of blood T cell repertoires in COVID-19. The protocol was immunoSEQ multiplex PCR, while the TCRdb copy is restricted to in-frame clones and leaves out a portion. This table has around 130,000 clones, over 70% appearing once. The source material was peripheral blood. These receptors came from a man aged 60 to 69 with active or convalescent COVID-19.

The V call is TRBV18, the J call TRBJ2-7; a possible D gene is TRBD1 (5 bases). The germline V gene has CDR1 KGHSH and CDR2 LQKENI. Trimming removed 0 bases from V and 0 bases from J, with 12 bases in between. The CDR3 spans 16 residues. CDR3 coding DNA: TGTGCCAGCTCACCACCGAACAGGCCAAGCTCCTACGAGCAGTACTTC. Amino acid sequence: CASSPPNRPSSYEQYF.

This chain joins TRBV19 and TRBJ2-2; weak D call: TRBD2 (5 bases). Germline-derived CDR1 and CDR2 are LNHDA and SQIVND (reference sequence). This CDR3 has 14 amino acids. V was shortened by 4 bases and J by 6 bases, with 12 bases between the two germline ends. CDR3 region: CASSKGSVAGELFF. In DNA form, the CDR3 reads TGTGCCAGTAGTAAAGGTAGCGTAGCCGGGGAGCTGTTTTTT.

The chain carries TRBV7-2 and TRBJ1-6; no clear D gene. Trimming cost V 5 bases and J 5 bases, with 10 bases left between them. Germline V CDR1 and CDR2: SGHTA, FQGNSA. This CDR3 spans 14 amino acids. The CDR3 region is CASSPGSDNSPLHF. CDR3 nucleotides: TGTGCCAGCAGCCCCGGGTCCGATAATTCACCCCTCCACTTT.

The chain combines TRBV7-9 with TRBJ1-2, with D hard to call. Germline CDR1 and CDR2: SEHNR and FQNEAQ (reference sequence). This CDR3 has 13 residues. Trimming cost V 3 bases and J 3 bases, with 8 bases left between them. CDR3 in DNA: TGTGCCAGCAGCTTTAATCAGGACTATGGCTACACCTTC. Its translation is CASSFNQDYGYTF.

The CDR3 spells CSVRGQFSTEAFF. The CDR3 DNA sequence: TGCAGCGTAAGAGGACAGTTCTCCACTGAAGCTTTCTTT. The chain is built from TRBV29-1 and TRBJ1-1, with a weak D call TRBD1 (6 bases). Between the trimmed V and J ends, which lost 6 bases and 4 bases, there was a span of 15 bases. The CDR3 consists of 13 residues. The germline V gene has CDR1 SQVTM and CDR2 ANQGSEA.

V gene TRBV6-5 combines with J gene TRBJ2-3; 10 bases map to TRBD1. The trim removed 6 bases at V and 3 bases at J, leaving 6 bases unmatched. The CDR3 covers 15 residues. The germline CDR1 and CDR2 sequences are MNHEY and SVGAGI. CDR3 protein: CASSHGTGETDTQYF. The DNA of the CDR3 is TGTGCCAGCAGCCACGGGACAGGGGAAACAGATACGCAGTATTTT.

The gene calls are TRBV28 and TRBJ1-2; 8 bases match TRBD1. CDR1 is MDHEN, CDR2 SYDVKM, per germline. This CDR3 has 13 amino acids. J gave up 4 bases and V 4 bases, and 2 bases lay outside the gene matches. CDR3 DNA: TGTGCCAGCAGTTCACAGGGGGTCTATGGCTACACCTTC. Protein: CASSSQGVYGYTF.

This clone has only a few counts. The chain uses TRBV10-1 and TRBJ1-1, with D perhaps matching TRBD1 (5 bases). The CDR3 spans 12 residues. The V end was cut by 3 bases, the J end by 4 bases, with 6 bases between. In germline, CDR1 is WNHNN, CDR2 SYGVQD (reference sequence). The CDR3 bases are TGCGCCAGCAGTGATGGGGCCACTGAAGCTTTCTTT. It translates to CASSDGATEAFF.

The chain links TRBV29-1 to TRBJ2-3; 10 bases line up with TRBD2. The V gene end was trimmed by 4 bases and the J gene end by 2 bases; junction bases not matched to a gene: 3. The CDR3 runs 14 residues. Germline V lookup: CDR1 SQVTM, CDR2 ANQGSEA. The CDR3: CSVGSGRLTDTQYF. Here the CDR3 DNA reads TGCAGCGTTGGTAGCGGGAGGCTCACAGATACGCAGTATTTT.

V gene TRBV9 combines with J gene TRBJ2-5, with 9 bases matching TRBD2. This CDR3 comprises 16 residues. Per the germline V gene, CDR1 is SGDLS and CDR2 is YYNGEE. V was clipped by 4 bases and J by 5 bases; unmatched bases: 12. The DNA for the CDR3 is TGTGCCAGCAGCCTAACGGCGGGAGGGCGACATGAGACCCAGTACTTC. Its protein product is CASSLTAGGRHETQYF.

This chain joins TRBV29-1 and TRBJ1-2, with D tentatively TRBD1 (5 bases). Trimming stripped 4 bases from V and 1 base from J, with 10 bases between. CDR3 length equals 13 residues. CDR1 is SQVTM and CDR2 is ANQGSEA in the germline V gene. This CDR3 reads CSVVRTSNYGYTF. CDR3 in DNA: TGCAGCGTTGTGAGGACAAGTAACTATGGCTACACCTTC.

V gene TRBV7-2 combines with J gene TRBJ1-1; a possible D gene is TRBD1 (6 bases). The CDR3 contains 14 residues. Looked up from germline, CDR1 is SGHTA and CDR2 is FQGNSA. The V end was cut by 3 bases, the J end by 4 bases, with 12 bases between. The DNA of the CDR3 is TGTGCCAGCAGCTTCAGACAGGTAGGCACTGAAGCTTTCTTT. The encoded protein is CASSFRQVGTEAFF.

The DNA for the CDR3 is TGTGCCAGCTCACCACAGCCTAGCGGTTCTTACAATGAGCAGTTCTTC. It encodes CASSPQPSGSYNEQFF. The V call is TRBV18, the J call TRBJ2-1; 7 nucleotides match TRBD2. The CDR3 has 16 amino acids. The junction had 7 bases not matched to a gene; V was cut back by 1 base and J by 4 bases. CDR1 KGHSH and CDR2 LQKENI come from the germline V gene.

The chain combines TRBV3-1 (or the pseudogene TRBV3-2) with TRBJ1-3; 7 bases fit TRBD1. The CDR3 covers 16 residues. Germline assignment: CDR1 LGHDT and CDR2 YNNKEL (reference sequence). The V gene end was trimmed by 4 bases and the J gene end by 0 bases; junction bases not matched to a gene: 6. The chain's CDR3 is CASSRGQAYSGNTIYF. CDR3 bases: TGTGCCAGCAGCCGAGGACAGGCTTACTCTGGAAACACCATATATTTT.

V is TRBV11-1 and J is TRBJ2-1; 8 bases align to TRBD2. After removal of 5 bases from V and 4 bases from J, the junction contained 7 bases not matched to a gene. Per the germline V gene, CDR1 is SGHAT and CDR2 is FQDESV (reference sequence). The CDR3 consists of 15 residues. In DNA form, the CDR3 reads TGTGCCAGCAGCCCGAGCGGGAGTTCTTACAATGAGCAGTTCTTC. Protein product: CASSPSGSSYNEQFF.

The rearrangement links TRBV28 to TRBJ2-5; D not certain. V lost 4 bases, J lost 0 bases, and 18 bases lay in between. The CDR3 is made up of 17 amino acids. Germline CDR1 is MDHEN and CDR2 is SYDVKM. The CDR3: CASSSPFGSPNQETQYF. CDR3 coding DNA: TGTGCCAGCAGTTCTCCTTTCGGTAGCCCAAACCAAGAGACCCAGTACTTC.

The rearrangement links TRBV28 to TRBJ2-1, with TRBD1 identical over 8 bases. CDR3 length: 12 amino acids. Germline CDR1 is MDHEN and CDR2 is SYDVKM. Trimming at V came to 5 bases and at J to 7 bases, leaving 1 base not matched to a gene. This chain's CDR3 is CASSRQGNEQFF. In DNA form, the CDR3 reads TGTGCCAGCAGTCGACAGGGGAATGAGCAGTTCTTC. The full variable domain, its missing parts supplied by reference TRBV28 and TRBJ2-1, is DVKVTQSSRYLVKRTGEKVFLECVQDMDHENMFWYRQDPGLGLRLIYFSYDVKMKEKGDIPEGYSVSREKKERFSLILESASTNQTSMYLCASSRQGNEQFFGPGTRLTVL.

This sequence joins TRBV5-1 and TRBJ2-7; D is ambiguous. The V end lost 2 bases, the J end lost 2 bases, and 11 bases lay between the germline ends. Germline assignment: CDR1 SGHRS and CDR2 YFSETQ. The CDR3 is 14 residues long. CDR3 in DNA: TGCGCCAGCAGCTTCGACGGCGGTACCTACGAGCAGTACTTC. This gives the protein CASSFDGGTYEQYF.

V is TRBV3-1 (or the pseudogene TRBV3-2) and J is TRBJ2-5; the match to TRBD2 covers 7 bases. V dropped 2 bases and J dropped 2; count of bases not matched to a gene: 11. Germline CDR1 LGHDT, CDR2 YNNKEL (reference sequence). The CDR3 extends over 17 amino acids. This CDR3 reads CASSQLGAQRGQETQYF. The CDR3 DNA reads TGTGCCAGCAGCCAACTTGGGGCCCAGCGGGGTCAAGAGACCCAGTACTTC.

The chain joins TRBV7-2 to TRBJ1-1; no clear D. Germline-derived CDR1 and CDR2 are SGHTA and FQGNSA. V lost 3 bases and J lost 1, with 9 bases in between. The CDR3 sequence is 14 residues long. The CDR3 loop reads CASSLDSGNTEAFF. The CDR3 bases are TGTGCCAGCAGCTTGGACTCGGGGAACACTGAAGCTTTCTTT.

V usage is TRBV2 and J usage is TRBJ2-3, with D unresolved. From germline, CDR1 is SNHLY and CDR2 FYNNEI. The CDR3 has 12 residues. Trimming cost V 6 bases and J 3 bases, with 7 bases left between them. In nucleotides, the CDR3 is TGTGCCAGCAGCACAGTTACAGATACGCAGTATTTT. It yields the protein CASSTVTDTQYF.

The chain couples TRBV6-5 to TRBJ1-2; the match to TRBD1 covers 7 bases. The length of the CDR3 is 15 residues. Germline V CDR1 and CDR2: MNHEY, SVGAGI. J gave up 0 bases and V 7 bases, and 8 bases lay outside the gene matches. This CDR3 reads CASTRTGSANYGYTF. CDR3 nucleotide sequence: TGTGCCAGCACCCGGACAGGTTCAGCTAACTATGGCTACACCTTC.

This sequence joins TRBV28 and TRBJ1-5; 9 bases align to TRBD1. Germline values: CDR1 MDHEN, CDR2 SYDVKM. CDR3 length equals 15 residues. With V trimmed by 4 bases and J by 5 bases, 6 bases remained unmatched. In nucleotides, the CDR3 is TGTGCCAGCAGTTCCCGGGGACAGGGCCATCAGCCCCAGCATTTT. It specifies CASSSRGQGHQPQHF.

The chain has TRBV7-3 and TRBJ2-1; 10 bases are shared with TRBD2. Germline CDR1 SGHTA, CDR2 FQGTGA. V shed 5 bases and J 6 bases; nucleotides not matched to a gene: 16. This CDR3 spans 18 amino acids. In DNA form, the CDR3 reads TGTGCCAGCAGCCTCTTGGCTAGCGGGAGAGCTGGTGGCAATGAGCAGTTCTTC. Its protein is CASSLLASGRAGGNEQFF.

V and J are TRBV7-2 and TRBJ1-5, with 9 bases identical to TRBD1. The CDR3 spans 15 residues. Germline lookup yields CDR1 SGHTA and CDR2 FQGNSA. V dropped 5 bases and J dropped 4; count of bases not matched to a gene: 6. Written as DNA, the CDR3 is TGTGCCAGCAGCGTCACAGGGGGCAAGAATCAGCCCCAGCATTTT. This codes for CASSVTGGKNQPQHF.

J is TRBJ1-2 and V is TRBV7-3, with D hard to call. Germline values: CDR1 SGHTA, CDR2 FQGTGA. V was pared by 2 bases and J by 4 bases, with 8 bases between. This CDR3 contains 13 residues. The CDR3 region has the DNA TGTGCCAGCAGCTTAGGTTCCAGCTATGGCTACACCTTC. Its translation: CASSLGSSYGYTF.

The chain has TRBV6-1 and TRBJ1-3; no firm D call. The germline gives CDR1 MNHNS, CDR2 SASEGT. The CDR3 is made up of 14 amino acids. Trimming shortened V by 3 bases and J by 4 bases, and 10 bases separated the two germline ends. CDR3 sequence (DNA): TGTGCCAGCAGTGAGATCAGGCACGGAAACACCATATATTTT. This sequence encodes CASSEIRHGNTIYF.

The V call is TRBV6-5, the J call TRBJ2-7; D is possibly TRBD1 (6 bases). V shed 9 bases and J shed 0 bases, with 15 bases lying between them. Germline CDR1 MNHEY, CDR2 SVGAGI. The CDR3 totals 14 residues. The CDR3 nucleotides read TGTGCCAGTAGAGAGGGGGTGAGCTCCTACGAGCAGTACTTC. This encodes CASREGVSSYEQYF.

DNA of the CDR3: TGTGCCAGCAGCCACAGGACAACGTTTCCCTACGAGCAGTACTTC. The encoded protein is CASSHRTTFPYEQYF. The chain combines TRBV7-9 with TRBJ2-7; D may be TRBD1 (5 bases). V was shortened by 5 bases and J by 2 bases, with 16 bases between the two germline ends. The CDR3 is 15 residues long. Germline V gene lookup returns CDR1 SEHNR and CDR2 FQNEAQ (reference sequence).

The chain uses TRBV5-1 and TRBJ2-1; 9 bases fit TRBD2. The CDR3 has 15 amino acids. V shed 0 bases, J shed 7 bases, and the junction held 5 bases outside the gene matches. CDR1 and CDR2 from the germline V gene are SGHRS and YFSETQ. This CDR3 reads CASSLEAGGPNEQFF. In DNA, the CDR3 is TGCGCCAGCAGCTTGGAGGCGGGAGGGCCAAATGAGCAGTTCTTC.

This sequence joins TRBV5-1 and TRBJ2-1, with TRBD1 matching over 10 bases. CDR3 size: 16 residues. After removal of 0 bases from V and 7 bases from J, the junction contained 7 bases not matched to a gene. Germline assignment: CDR1 SGHRS and CDR2 YFSETQ. CDR3 in amino acids: CASSLARDRGGNEQFF. The CDR3 nucleotides are TGCGCCAGCAGCTTGGCCCGGGACAGGGGTGGTAATGAGCAGTTCTTC.

V and J are TRBV28 and TRBJ2-2; no reliable D call. The germline CDR1 and CDR2 sequences are MDHEN and SYDVKM. CDR3 length: 15 amino acids. V shed 3 bases and J shed 0 bases, with 8 bases lying between them. Here the CDR3 reads CASSLYPANTGELFF. The CDR3 coding sequence is TGTGCCAGCAGTTTGTACCCGGCGAACACCGGGGAGCTGTTTTTT.